Following are 5 T cell receptor beta chains from one sample sequenced in a study of CD8 T cells in Susac syndrome. Random-hexamer reverse transcription was applied to roughly 0.5 to 1 ug RNA. TCRdb fed the immunoSEQ multiplex PCR reads into MiXCR, producing one record per CDR3 protein. The sample consists of about 150,000 distinct CDR3 sequences, 90% to 95% of them appearing once. Sequenced sample: CD4+ T cells from PBMCs. The source of these receptors is a human donor in good health.

The V gene is TRBV7-2, the J gene TRBJ1-5; a possible D gene is TRBD1 (5 bases). The CDR3 is 14 residues long. Germline V gene lookup returns CDR1 SGHTA and CDR2 FQGNSA. The germline V and J ends were trimmed by 5 bases and 5 bases, with 13 bases remaining between them. CDR3 protein: CASSPGGGHQPQHF. As DNA, the CDR3 is TGTGCCAGCAGCCCGGGGGGGGGACATCAGCCCCAGCATTTT.

The rearrangement links TRBV7-2 to TRBJ2-2; 7 nucleotides agree with TRBD2. Losses at the gene ends were 5 bases for V and 6 bases for J; bases not matched to a gene: 9. CDR3 length equals 15 residues. Germline values: CDR1 SGHTA, CDR2 FQGNSA. As DNA, the CDR3 is TGTGCCAGCAGCCAGACTAGCTTTAGGGCCGGGGAGCTGTTTTTT. Residues: CASSQTSFRAGELFF.

This clonotype was seen a few times. The chain has TRBV19 and TRBJ1-2, with D perhaps TRBD1 (5 bases). Germline loops: CDR1 LNHDA, CDR2 SQIVND (reference sequence). The CDR3 extends over 13 amino acids. Trimming took off 8 bases at V and 3 bases at J, with 13 bases between the two ends. CDR3 in DNA: TGTGCCAGTTCGCAGACGGGGGACTATGGCTACACCTTC. Encoded protein: CASSQTGDYGYTF.

The chain combines TRBV7-2 with TRBJ2-1; weak D call: TRBD1 (6 bases). From germline, CDR1 is SGHTA and CDR2 FQGNSA. Trimming removed 5 bases from V and 8 bases from J, with 13 bases in between. CDR3 length: 13 residues. The CDR3 sequence is CASSAIQGYEQFF. CDR3 in DNA: TGTGCCAGCAGCGCGATACAGGGTTATGAGCAGTTCTTC.

This chain joins TRBV18 and TRBJ2-7; D gene ambiguous. This CDR3 comprises 12 residues. The V and J ends lost 2 bases and 5 bases respectively, with 7 bases between them. Germline V gene data show CDR1 as KGHSH and CDR2 as LQKENI. DNA of the CDR3: TGTGCCAGCTCACCAGTGGACCACGAGCAGTACTTC. It encodes CASSPVDHEQYF.